This T cell receptor (beta chain) is from a study of OX40 agonist ivuxolimab in advanced cancers. Study-wide context: An anti-OX40 (CD134) antibody with agonistic activity, ivuxolimab, was administered to patients. Findings and caveats of the study: Individuals who were partial responders at 0.1-3.0 mg/kg had clonal expansion that ranked among the lowest.

Note on this clone: The target antigen is unknown.

Measured with immunoSEQ multiplex PCR; TCRdb has only the in-frame clones, and not every one. The table has 120,000 or so clones, over 85% seen once. Germline loops: CDR1 KGHSH, CDR2 LQKENI. The CDR3 is made up of 12 amino acids. V trimming: 3 bases; J trimming: 8 bases; junction bases outside the gene matches: 3. The receptor's source is an adult with an advanced solid tumor such as melanoma, head and neck, liver or kidney cancer. The chain recombines TRBV18 with TRBJ1-1; 7 nucleotides align to TRBD1. This specimen consisted of CD4+ or CD8+ T cells sorted from blood, obtained in a trial of the OX40 agonist ivuxolimab. This CDR3 reads CASSPGQREAFF. The CDR3 DNA is TGTGCCAGCTCACCGGGACAGCGAGAAGCTTTCTTT.